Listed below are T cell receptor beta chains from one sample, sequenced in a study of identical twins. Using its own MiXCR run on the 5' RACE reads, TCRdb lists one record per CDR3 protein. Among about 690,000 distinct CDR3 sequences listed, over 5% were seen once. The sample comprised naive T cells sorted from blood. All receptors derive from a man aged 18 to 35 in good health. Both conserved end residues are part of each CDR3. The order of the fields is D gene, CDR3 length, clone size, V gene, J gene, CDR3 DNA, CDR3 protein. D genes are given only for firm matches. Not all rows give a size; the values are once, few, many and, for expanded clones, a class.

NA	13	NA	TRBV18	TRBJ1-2	TGTGCCAGCTCACCAGGAAACAGGGCGGGCTACACCTTC	CASSPGNRAGYTF
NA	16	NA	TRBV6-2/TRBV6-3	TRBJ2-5	TGTGCCAGCAGTTACTCCGCAGGGCGAGTCGGGGAGACCCAGTACTTC	CASSYSAGRVGETQYF
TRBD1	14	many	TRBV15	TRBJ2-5	TGTGCCACCACCAGGCAGGGGGCAGGAGAGACCCAGTACTTC	CATTRQGAGETQYF
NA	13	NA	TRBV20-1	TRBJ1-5	TGCAGTGCAATAGAGCCGCTAAATCAGCCCCAGCATTTT	CSAIEPLNQPQHF
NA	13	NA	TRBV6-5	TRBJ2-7	TGTGCCAGCAGTTACTCGGGGATCAACGAGCAGTACTTC	CASSYSGINEQYF
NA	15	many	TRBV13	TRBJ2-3	TGTGCCAGCAGCTTACTAGCCGGCCGCACAGATACGCAGTATTTT	CASSLLAGRTDTQYF
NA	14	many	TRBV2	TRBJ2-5	TGTGCCAGCAAGGCAGGCATTAATCAAGAGACCCAGTACTTC	CASKAGINQETQYF
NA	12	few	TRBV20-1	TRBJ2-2	TGCAGTGCCTCTGGAGGAGCCGGGGAGCTGTTTTTT	CSASGGAGELFF
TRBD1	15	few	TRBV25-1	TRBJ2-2	TGTGCCAGCAGTGAATTACGCGGGACAGGGGGGGAGCTGTTTTTT	CASSELRGTGGELFF
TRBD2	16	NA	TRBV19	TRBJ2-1	TGTGCCAGTAGTAAGCCAACTAGCGGGAGGAACAATGAGCAGTTCTTC	CASSKPTSGRNNEQFF
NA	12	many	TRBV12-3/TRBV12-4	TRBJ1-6	TGTGCCAGCAGTTTTGTGAATTCACCCCTCCACTTT	CASSFVNSPLHF
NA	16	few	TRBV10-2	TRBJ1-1	TGCGCCAGCAGTGAGGTTGTCGGGTTGACGAACACTGAAGCTTTCTTT	CASSEVVGLTNTEAFF
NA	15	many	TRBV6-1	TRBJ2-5	TGTGCCAGCTCCAGAGCCCGGGACATGAGGGAGACCCAGTACTTC	CASSRARDMRETQYF
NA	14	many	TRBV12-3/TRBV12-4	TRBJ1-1	TGTGCCAGCAGTTTAGCTGCTGTGAAGGGTGAAGCTTTCTTT	CASSLAAVKGEAFF
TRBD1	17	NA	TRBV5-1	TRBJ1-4	TGCGCCAGCAGCTTGGAAACCGGGACAGGGACTAATGAAAAACTGTTTTTT	CASSLETGTGTNEKLFF
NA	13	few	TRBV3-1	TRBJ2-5	TGTGCCAGCAGCCAAGGCACCAAAGAGACCCAGTACTTC	CASSQGTKETQYF
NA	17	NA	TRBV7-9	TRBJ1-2	TGTGCCAGCAGCTCCACTACATCGGGACAAACAAGGGCGGGCTACACCTTC	CASSSTTSGQTRAGYTF
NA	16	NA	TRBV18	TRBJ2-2	TGTGCCAGCTCACCTCGATCGCAGGGGAAGGACGGGGAGCTGTTTTTT	CASSPRSQGKDGELFF
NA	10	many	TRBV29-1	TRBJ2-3	TGCAGCGTCCTAGCGGATACGCAGTATTTT	CSVLADTQYF
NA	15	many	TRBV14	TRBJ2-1	TGTGCCAGCACCCGAACAGGGTATGACTACAATGAGCAGTTCTTC	CASTRTGYDYNEQFF
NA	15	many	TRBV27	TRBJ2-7	TGTGCCAGCAGTTCCCTACAGGGTCCGTCCTACGAGCAGTACTTC	CASSSLQGPSYEQYF
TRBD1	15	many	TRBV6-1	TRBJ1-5	TGTGCCAGCAATGATTCCCGACAGGGGAATCAGCCCCAGCATTTT	CASNDSRQGNQPQHF
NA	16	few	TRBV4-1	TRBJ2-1	TGCGCCAGCAGCCAAGATCGGGGGGCTGCCTACAATGAGCAGTTCTTC	CASSQDRGAAYNEQFF
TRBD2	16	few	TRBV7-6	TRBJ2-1	TGTGCCAGCAGCCCCTCGGGTAGGGAGGGACACAATGAGCAGTTCTTC	CASSPSGREGHNEQFF
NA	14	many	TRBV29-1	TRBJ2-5	TGCAGCGTTGTGGGCAGGGGATTTGGAGAGACCCAGTACTTC	CSVVGRGFGETQYF
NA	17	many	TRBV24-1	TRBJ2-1	TGTGCCACCAGCGGAAAGGCGACAGGATGGGGTAACAATGAGCAGTTCTTC	CATSGKATGWGNNEQFF
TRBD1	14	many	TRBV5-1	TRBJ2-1	TGCGCCAGCAGCTTGCAGGGGGAATACAATGAGCAGTTCTTC	CASSLQGEYNEQFF
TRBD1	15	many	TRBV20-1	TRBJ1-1	TGCAGATACTTACCGGCGACAGGGATGAACACTGAAGCTTTCTTT	CRYLPATGMNTEAFF
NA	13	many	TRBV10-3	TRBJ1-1	TGTGCCATTCGGACAGAGGGTGAAACTGAAGCTTTCTTT	CAIRTEGETEAFF
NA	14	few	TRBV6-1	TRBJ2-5	TGTGCCAGCAGTGATCAGGGATTTGGAGAGACCCAGTACTTC	CASSDQGFGETQYF
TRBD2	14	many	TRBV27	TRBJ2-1	TGTGCCAGCAGTCCCATGCGGGAGTTGAATGAGCAGTTCTTC	CASSPMRELNEQFF
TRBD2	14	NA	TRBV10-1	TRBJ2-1	TGCGCCAGCAGCGGGACTAGCGGGAGGCATGAGCAGTTCTTC	CASSGTSGRHEQFF
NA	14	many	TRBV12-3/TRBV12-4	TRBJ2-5	TGTGCCAGCAGTTTACACGGGGATCAAGAGACCCAGTACTTC	CASSLHGDQETQYF
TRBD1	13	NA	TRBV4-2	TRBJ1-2	TGTGCCAGCAGCCAAGGCCAGGGGGGCGGCTACACCTTC	CASSQGQGGGYTF
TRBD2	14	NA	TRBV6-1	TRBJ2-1	TGTGCCAGCAGTGAAGAGAGATGGGGGGGTGAGCAGTTCTTC	CASSEERWGGEQFF
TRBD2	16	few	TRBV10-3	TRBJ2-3	TGTGCCATCCCTAGGTCCCTAGCGGGAGTTCCAGATACGCAGTATTTT	CAIPRSLAGVPDTQYF
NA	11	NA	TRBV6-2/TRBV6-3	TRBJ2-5	TGTGCCAGCAGTCACCACGAGACCCAGTACTTC	CASSHHETQYF
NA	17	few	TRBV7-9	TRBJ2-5	TGTGCCAGCAGCTCCTCCACTGGGCAGGGGCCCGGGAAGACCCAGTACTTC	CASSSSTGQGPGKTQYF
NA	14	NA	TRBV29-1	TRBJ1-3	TGCAGCGTTGGAGGGCAGGGAAGTGGAAACACCATATATTTT	CSVGGQGSGNTIYF
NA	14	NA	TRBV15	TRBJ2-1	TGTGCCACCATAGCGCTGAGCTCCTACAATGAGCAGTTCTTC	CATIALSSYNEQFF
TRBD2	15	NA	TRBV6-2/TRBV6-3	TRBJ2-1	TGTGCCAGCAGTTATCCCGGGACTACAAACAATGAGCAGTTCTTC	CASSYPGTTNNEQFF
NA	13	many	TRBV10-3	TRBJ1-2	TGTGCCATCTTCCTACCCGGGACCAAAGGCTACACCTTC	CAIFLPGTKGYTF
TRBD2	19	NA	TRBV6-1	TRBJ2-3	TGTGCCAGCAGAAGAGAGGGGACTAGCGGGCGGCTAAGCACAGATACGCAGTATTTT	CASRREGTSGRLSTDTQYF
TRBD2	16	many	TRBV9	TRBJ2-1	TGTGCCAGCAGCGTAGTTGATAGCGGGGGTTACAATGAGCAGTTCTTC	CASSVVDSGGYNEQFF
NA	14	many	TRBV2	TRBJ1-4	TGTGCCAGCAGATGGACACTTGCTATGGAAAAACTGTTTTTT	CASRWTLAMEKLFF
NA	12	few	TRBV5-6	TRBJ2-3	TGTGCCAGCGATATGGGGGGCTCGACGCAGTATTTT	CASDMGGSTQYF
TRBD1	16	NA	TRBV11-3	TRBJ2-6	TGTGCCAGCAGCCGGGACAGGGGGACCGGGGCCAACGTCCTGACTTTC	CASSRDRGTGANVLTF
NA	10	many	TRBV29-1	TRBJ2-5	TGCAGCGTAAAGGGAGAGACCCAGTACTTC	CSVKGETQYF
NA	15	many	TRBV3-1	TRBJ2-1	TGTGCCAGCAGCCAAGACGGGACCTCCTACAATGAGCAGTTCTTC	CASSQDGTSYNEQFF
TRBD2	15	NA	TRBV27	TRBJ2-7	TGTGCCAGTCGGGGGGTAGTCGGTTATGGTTACGAGCAGTACTTC	CASRGVVGYGYEQYF
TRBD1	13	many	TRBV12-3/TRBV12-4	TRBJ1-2	TGTGCCAGCAGTCTGACAGGGATCTATGGCTACACCTTC	CASSLTGIYGYTF
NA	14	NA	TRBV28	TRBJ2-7	TGTGCCAGCACCCAGGGTGCCAGCTCCTACGAGCAGTACTTC	CASTQGASSYEQYF
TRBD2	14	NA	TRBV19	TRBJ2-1	TGTGCCAGTAGCAGACTAGCCCGCGACAATGAGCAGTTCTTC	CASSRLARDNEQFF
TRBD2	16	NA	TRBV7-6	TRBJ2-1	TGTGCCAGCAGCTTTTCTAGCGGGAGGGACTACAATGAGCAGTTCTTC	CASSFSSGRDYNEQFF
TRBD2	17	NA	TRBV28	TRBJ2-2	TGTGCCACAAGTTCCGGACTAGCGGGAAAAGCCACCGGGGAGCTGTTTTTT	CATSSGLAGKATGELFF